Shown below are 30 T cell receptor beta chains from a single sample sequenced in a study of cytomegalovirus exposure and HLA in healthy donors. A multiplex PCR was run with 60 Vbeta primers and 13 Jbeta primers. Repertoires were generated with immunoSEQ multiplex PCR, while TCRdb's copy carries only in-frame clones and drops some. This table has about 160,000 clones, roughly 80% appearing once. The specimen sequenced was PBMCs. The receptors shown here come from a man between 18 and 29 years old in good health and CMV-seropositive.

The rearrangement uses TRBV6-1 and TRBJ2-3; a weak D match, TRBD1 (6 bases). Per the germline V gene, CDR1 is MNHNS and CDR2 is SASEGT. The V end lost 2 bases, the J end lost 4 bases, and 16 bases lay between the germline ends. The CDR3 has 16 amino acids. Here the CDR3 reads CASSESRGKFSDTQYF. The CDR3 DNA sequence: TGTGCCAGCAGTGAAAGCAGGGGCAAATTTTCAGATACGCAGTATTTT.

The genes are TRBV19 and TRBJ1-1, with D possibly TRBD1 on 6 matching bases. Germline loops: CDR1 LNHDA, CDR2 SQIVND (reference sequence). CDR3 length: 14 residues. Trimming pared 5 bases from V and 3 bases from J, leaving 13 bases between. Written as DNA, the CDR3 is TGTGCCAGTAGTCTTGGGGGCGCAGACACTGAAGCTTTCTTT. Its translation is CASSLGGADTEAFF. The whole variable domain, filled in from reference TRBV19 and TRBJ1-1, reads DGGITQSPKYLFRKEGQNVTLSCEQNLNHDAMYWYRQDPGQGLRLIYYSQIVNDFQKGDIAEGYSVSREKKESFPLTVTSAQKNPTAFYLCASSLGGADTEAFFGQGTRLTVV.

V is TRBV29-1 and J is TRBJ2-7; 9 nucleotides line up with TRBD2. The V segment lost 8 bases and the J segment 4 bases; nucleotides outside the gene matches: 9. The length of the CDR3 is 13 residues. Germline values: CDR1 SQVTM, CDR2 ANQGSEA. The CDR3: CSLTVSGSYEQYF. The CDR3, as DNA: TGCAGCCTCACCGTTAGCGGGAGTTACGAGCAGTACTTC.

The chain links TRBV27 to TRBJ1-2; 8 bases are a match to TRBD1. V was pared by 0 bases and J by 6 bases, with 6 bases of the junction left unmatched. Germline CDR1 and CDR2: MNHEY and SMNVEV (reference sequence). This CDR3 has 15 residues. The CDR3 spells CASSLSRTGGNGYTF. The CDR3 DNA sequence: TGTGCCAGCAGTTTATCACGCACAGGGGGTAATGGCTACACCTTC.

V is TRBV29-1 and J is TRBJ2-1, with a possible D match to TRBD1 (6 bases). The CDR3 consists of 15 residues. CDR1 is SQVTM, CDR2 ANQGSEA, per germline. V lost 6 bases to trimming and J lost 0 bases, with 15 bases between them. The CDR3 bases are TGCAGCGTGAGTCCAGGGGCATTCTCCTACAATGAGCAGTTCTTC. Residues: CSVSPGAFSYNEQFF.

This rearrangement joins TRBV19 to TRBJ2-7; 14 positions match TRBD2. The germline CDR1 and CDR2 sequences are LNHDA and SQIVND (reference sequence). The V segment lost 5 bases and the J segment 1 base; nucleotides outside the gene matches: 4. The CDR3 sequence is 16 residues long. CDR3 protein: CASSPRTSGGSYEQYF. The CDR3, as DNA: TGTGCCAGTAGTCCAAGGACTAGCGGGGGGTCCTACGAGCAGTACTTC.

This clone was recorded a few times. V gene TRBV5-4 combines with J gene TRBJ2-7, with D possibly matching TRBD2 (6 bases). Trimming took off 3 bases at V and 5 bases at J, with 12 bases between the two ends. Germline V gene sequence: CDR1 SGHNT, CDR2 YYREEE (reference sequence). The CDR3 extends over 13 amino acids. The CDR3 nucleotides read TGTGCCAGCAGCTCCGGGAGTGTCAACGAGCAGTACTTC. It translates to CASSSGSVNEQYF.

The chain links TRBV7-3 to TRBJ1-2, with 9 bases lining up with TRBD1. The germline V gene encodes CDR1 SGHTA and CDR2 FQGTGA. J was trimmed by 7 bases and V by 2 bases; bases with no gene match: 8. The CDR3 runs to 15 residues. The CDR3 spells CASSLGGTGLAGYTF. The CDR3 DNA sequence: TGTGCCAGCAGCTTAGGGGGGACAGGGCTAGCTGGCTACACCTTC.

The chain is built from TRBV30 and TRBJ1-1; 7 bases fit TRBD1. CDR3 length: 15 amino acids. Germline V gene sequence: CDR1 GTSNPN, CDR2 SVGIG (reference sequence). Germline trimming cut 7 bases from V and 5 bases from J; bases unmatched to any gene: 16. This CDR3 is CAFIPPTGKGTEAFF. CDR3 sequence (DNA): TGTGCCTTCATCCCTCCGACAGGGAAGGGGACTGAAGCTTTCTTT. The variable domain in full, completed from reference TRBV30 and TRBJ1-1, reads SQTIHQWPATLVQPVGSPLSLECTVEGTSNPNLYWYRQAAGRGLQLLFYSVGIGQISSEVPQNLSASRPQDRQFILSSKKLLLSDSGFYLCAFIPPTGKGTEAFFGQGTRLTVV.

The chain uses TRBV9 and TRBJ2-1; 10 nucleotides match TRBD2. The CDR3 covers 16 residues. Germline trimming cut 0 bases from V and 7 bases from J; bases unmatched to any gene: 7. Germline CDR1 reads SGDLS; CDR2 reads YYNGEE. DNA for the CDR3: TGTGCCAGCAGCGTAGCTACGAGCGGGAGGGAGAATGAGCAGTTCTTC. It yields the protein CASSVATSGRENEQFF.

The table lists this clone with a few counts. The genes are TRBV30 and TRBJ2-3, with 8 bases lining up with TRBD1. Trimming took 5 bases from V and 6 from J; bases not matched to a gene: 16. The CDR3 runs to 16 residues. Germline CDR1 GTSNPN, CDR2 SVGIG (reference sequence). The CDR3 spells CAWEGTPGTGLDTQYF. The CDR3 nucleotides read TGTGCCTGGGAGGGCACTCCCGGGACAGGATTGGATACGCAGTATTTT.

The chain links TRBV25-1 to TRBJ2-3, with D possibly being TRBD1 (5 bases). V was pared by 6 bases and J by 0 bases, with 13 bases between. Looked up from germline, CDR1 is MGHDK and CDR2 is SYGVNS. CDR3 length equals 15 residues. The CDR3 sequence is CASRDVGLSTDTQYF. The CDR3 DNA reads TGTGCCAGCAGGGACGTGGGGCTAAGCACAGATACGCAGTATTTT.

The rearrangement links TRBV7-2 to TRBJ2-3, with D hard to call. The CDR3 has 13 residues. CDR1 is SGHTA and CDR2 is FQGNSA in the germline V gene. Between the trimmed V and J ends, which lost 2 bases and 4 bases, there was a span of 7 bases. The CDR3 is CASSLNPADTQYF. The CDR3 DNA reads TGTGCCAGCAGCTTAAATCCGGCAGATACGCAGTATTTT.

V gene TRBV18 combines with J gene TRBJ2-5; 7 positions match TRBD1. CDR3 size: 15 residues. Germline V gene lookup returns CDR1 KGHSH and CDR2 LQKENI. The V segment lost 3 bases and the J segment 4 bases; nucleotides outside the gene matches: 8. The chain's CDR3 is CASSPPDRAVETQYF. The CDR3 DNA sequence: TGTGCCAGCTCACCCCCCGACAGGGCGGTAGAGACCCAGTACTTC.

This chain connects TRBV30 to TRBJ2-3, with 8 bases identical to TRBD2. The germline V gene encodes CDR1 GTSNPN and CDR2 SVGIG (reference sequence). Trimming at V came to 1 base and at J to 6 bases, leaving 15 bases not matched to a gene. This CDR3 is 17 amino acids long. The CDR3 sequence: CAWSGNTVPGLGDTQYF. The CDR3 DNA follows: TGTGCCTGGAGTGGCAATACGGTCCCGGGACTAGGGGATACGCAGTATTTT.

Worth noting for this clone: This sample also contains other DNA sequences that code for the same CDR3. The chain uses TRBV6-5 and TRBJ2-6; D gene uncertain. V lost 2 bases and J 1 base, leaving 6 bases between the germline ends. The CDR3 runs 15 residues. In germline, CDR1 is MNHEY, CDR2 SVGAGI. The CDR3 is CASSYSLSGANVLTF. The CDR3 nucleotides are TGTGCCAGCAGTTACAGCTTATCTGGGGCCAACGTCCTGACTTTC.

The chain employs TRBV6-1 and TRBJ2-1; 7 positions match TRBD1. With 7 bases clipped from V and 8 bases from J, the junction kept 11 bases outside the gene matches. CDR1 is MNHNS and CDR2 is SASEGT in the germline V gene. The CDR3 runs to 14 residues. In nucleotides, the CDR3 is TGTGCCAGCACCCCGGGACAGCTACTCGATGAGCAGTTCTTC. Its protein is CASTPGQLLDEQFF.

The chain combines TRBV6-6 with TRBJ2-7, with 7 positions matching TRBD2. Germline values: CDR1 MNHNY, CDR2 SVGAGI (reference sequence). CDR3 size: 14 residues. V shed 6 bases, J shed 0 bases, and the junction held 5 bases outside the gene matches. This chain's CDR3 is CASRLLAASYEQYF. The CDR3 region has the DNA TGTGCCAGCAGACTGCTAGCGGCCTCCTACGAGCAGTACTTC.

This sequence joins TRBV7-8 and TRBJ1-1; D is undetermined. With 2 bases removed from V and 7 bases from J, the gap between germline ends came to 17 bases. In germline, CDR1 is SGHVS, CDR2 FQNEAQ. The CDR3 runs 15 residues. The CDR3 DNA reads TGTGCCAGCAGCTTAAATCACGGCAGGACTGATGAAGCTTTCTTT. Amino acid sequence: CASSLNHGRTDEAFF.

The CDR3 sequence is CASSGASGSSTDTQYF. CDR3 bases: TGTGCCAGCAGCGGCGCTAGCGGGTCTAGCACAGATACGCAGTATTTT. This chain joins TRBV9 and TRBJ2-3; 8 nucleotides line up with TRBD2. After removal of 3 bases from V and 0 bases from J, the junction contained 6 bases not matched to a gene. There are 16 residues in the CDR3. The germline CDR1 and CDR2 sequences are SGDLS and YYNGEE.

The chain uses TRBV27 and TRBJ1-2; 7 bases fit TRBD1. Germline V lookup: CDR1 MNHEY, CDR2 SMNVEV (reference sequence). This CDR3 is built from 18 residues. J was trimmed by 4 bases and V by 5 bases; bases with no gene match: 19. The CDR3 DNA follows: TGTGCCAGCAGTCGCGGGGCGGGACAGTCGATACCCACCTATGGCTACACCTTC. Translating gives CASSRGAGQSIPTYGYTF.

This clone has only a few counts. The genes are TRBV10-3 and TRBJ2-5, with TRBD1 as a possible D gene (5 bases). The germline V and J ends were trimmed by 0 bases and 3 bases, with 8 bases remaining between them. Germline CDR1 is ENHRY and CDR2 is SYGVKD. The CDR3 runs 14 residues. This CDR3 reads CAISESGREETQYF. CDR3 DNA sequence: TGTGCCATCAGTGAGTCGGGCAGGGAAGAGACCCAGTACTTC.

This chain uses TRBV7-2 with TRBJ1-5; D is perhaps TRBD1 (5 bases). The CDR3 is 15 amino acids. V lost 5 bases, J lost 5 bases, and 16 bases lay in between. In germline, CDR1 is SGHTA, CDR2 FQGNSA. CDR3 protein: CASSAQGGGDQPQHF. The CDR3 region has the DNA TGTGCCAGCAGCGCCCAGGGTGGCGGGGATCAGCCCCAGCATTTT.

The gene calls are TRBV5-1 and TRBJ2-5; D might be TRBD2 (5 bases). V was clipped by 0 bases and J by 1 base, with 13 bases between them. Germline V gene lookup returns CDR1 SGHRS and CDR2 YFSETQ. The length of the CDR3 is 16 residues. The CDR3, as DNA: TGCGCCAGCAGCTTGGTGTACGGGAAACTCCAAGAGACCCAGTACTTC. It yields the protein CASSLVYGKLQETQYF.

This clone has just a few counts. The chain links TRBV7-7 to TRBJ2-5; 15 bases are a match to TRBD2. The CDR3 covers 16 residues. Trimming at V came to 5 bases and at J to 4 bases, leaving 5 bases not matched to a gene. Germline CDR1 SSHAT, CDR2 FNYEAQ (reference sequence). CDR3 residues: CASSGTSGGWIETQYF. DNA for the CDR3: TGTGCCAGCAGCGGGACTAGCGGGGGGTGGATAGAGACCCAGTACTTC.

This chain connects TRBV7-2 to TRBJ2-3; D not certain. Germline-derived CDR1 and CDR2 are SGHTA and FQGNSA. The CDR3 loop spans 13 amino acids. V was trimmed by 2 bases and J by 6 bases, leaving 9 bases between them. CDR3 bases: TGTGCCAGCAGCTTAACAGTTCTGGATACGCAGTATTTT. It encodes CASSLTVLDTQYF.

The chain carries TRBV19 and TRBJ2-7; TRBD1 matches 9 bases. V was clipped by 6 bases and J by 3 bases; unmatched bases: 6. The V gene's germline CDR1 is LNHDA and CDR2 SQIVND (reference sequence). The CDR3 is 14 residues long. The CDR3 here is CASRPPGQGYEQYF. CDR3 coding DNA: TGTGCCAGTAGGCCACCGGGACAGGGCTACGAGCAGTACTTC.

CDR3 protein: CASRPGTGSRNEQFF. For the CDR3, the DNA is TGTGCCAGCAGGCCCGGGACAGGGTCAAGGAATGAGCAGTTCTTC. J is TRBJ2-1 and V is TRBV5-5, with 9 bases fitting TRBD1. The length of the CDR3 is 15 residues. With V trimmed by 5 bases and J by 7 bases, 10 bases remained unmatched. In germline, CDR1 is SGHKS, CDR2 YYEKEE (reference sequence).

V is TRBV6-1 and J is TRBJ1-5; no reliable D call. From germline, CDR1 is MNHNS and CDR2 SASEGT. V was cut by 3 bases and J by 5 bases, with 5 bases left in between. CDR3 length equals 12 residues. The CDR3, as DNA: TGTGCCAGCAGTGACCTAGATCAGCCCCAGCATTTT. Translating it yields CASSDLDQPQHF.

This clone occurred once. The chain employs TRBV27 and TRBJ1-1, with D possibly TRBD1 on 5 matching bases. V was pared by 2 bases and J by 6 bases, with 13 bases between. Looked up from germline, CDR1 is MNHEY and CDR2 is SMNVEV (reference sequence). The CDR3 consists of 14 residues. This chain's CDR3 is CASSLVRDSAEAFF. CDR3 DNA: TGTGCCAGCAGTTTAGTTAGGGACTCTGCTGAAGCTTTCTTT.